Included here is one TCR beta chain sequence, with context. Its target is not known. V was cut by 0 bases and J by 6 bases, with 14 bases left in between. Germline V CDR1 and CDR2: MNHEY, SMNVEV (reference sequence). The CDR3 is made up of 15 amino acids. The method was immunoSEQ multiplex PCR; TCRdb's version includes in-frame clones alone and lacks a portion of them. The table records tens of thousands of clones, around 87% of them present only once. The record originates from a study of T cell responses to AZD1222 COVID-19 vaccine. Findings and limits, study-wide: Dominant CD4 TCR responses targeted spike regions 160-218 and 743-854. Only six or seven AZD1222 recipients were seropositive at baseline. Elevations in Spike-specific TCR breadth and depth followed administration of two AZD1222 doses.

The chain couples TRBV27 to TRBJ1-2; D perhaps matches TRBD1 (6 bases). The sequence was collected from an adult who received the AZD1222 COVID-19 vaccine. The specimen comprised peripheral blood, sampled 28 days after the second AZD1222 dose. This chain's CDR3 is CASSLSLGGSDGYTF. In DNA form, the CDR3 reads TGTGCCAGCAGTTTATCGTTAGGGGGGAGCGATGGCTACACCTTC.